This T cell receptor beta chain was documented in a study of cytomegalovirus exposure and HLA in healthy donors (dated by TCRdb to 2016 to 2017). Notes on the research overall: An earlier analysis of approximately 600 of the donors reported about 250 Gb of sequence data and about 100 million unique TCR beta sequences from some 180 million T cells. An early release covering 500 to 750 HLA-typed donors comprised 300 to 350 gigabases of sequencing data and around 80 million unique TCR sequences. Of the 300 to 400 genotyped donors, over 65% fell in the genetic ancestry cluster associated with self-reported Caucasian donors. The aim of the study was to test whether cataloging public T cell receptors could identify signatures of past pathogen exposure. Using immunosequencing, the study profiled T cell repertoires from fewer than 850 subjects and related those repertoires to cytomegalovirus serostatus. Along with the approximately 700-subject first cohort, a separate validation cohort of over 90 different subjects was used. To predict cytomegalovirus infection status, the study combined high-throughput TCR immunosequencing, statistical association of individual TCRs with disease status, and machine learning. To study patterns of TCR occurrence, a later analysis re-analyzed previously published TCR beta repertoires from 666 donors and added high-resolution HLA genotyping. Rather than drawing on any new phenotypic data, the later analysis identified candidate immune exposures from TCR beta sequences and the way those sequences occurred across donors. An earlier analysis of a few hundred of the donors applied high-throughput TCR beta sequencing to assess whether each TCR beta V gene segment acted as functional or pseudogenic. Donor age, sex, ethnicity and CMV serostatus were compiled together with the repertoire data. Genome-wide SNP genotypes for about 55% of the roughly 670 donors were used in a later genetic analysis, which treated that subset as a discovery cohort. All discovery cohort repertoires had been generated on a single sequencing platform. Class I and class II HLA loci were covered by the typing at four-digit resolution. The number of typed donors differed by locus: roughly 620-630 for A, B, C, DRB1 and DQB1; 500 to 550 for DQA1; 606 for DPA1; and roughly 470 for DPB1. Four or five DR-DQ haplotypes were handled as single units for association and clustering because linkage in the cohort was strong. Across under 500 genotyped donors of the cohort, an average of about 250,000 unique TCR beta nucleotide sequences per donor were sequenced, and around 19% of those sequences were non-productive.

About this clone: Its cognate antigen has yet to be identified. The junction differs from germline at one of its ends, possibly a read error.

The cohort comprised some 680 healthy bone marrow donors. At the time of sampling, every cohort member was nominally healthy, though immune exposures that went unrecorded were likely present. The donor tested CMV seronegative and was one of the 352 seronegative cohort members. A peripheral blood sample was provided by each donor, and peripheral blood mononuclear cells were used for TCR beta sequencing. Genomic DNA was extracted from the blood cell samples with the Qiagen DNeasy Blood Extraction Kit. The method was the immunoSEQ multiplex PCR assay. For the multiplex PCR, a mixture combining 60 forward primers for TCR Vbeta segments and 13 reverse primers for TCR Jbeta segments was used. Amplification of the CDR3 region of rearranged TCR beta genes was performed with a multiplex PCR assay on genomic DNA. On the Illumina HiSeq System, the amplified TCR beta libraries were sequenced as 87-base-pair reads. The authors' analysis ran thus. In a later analysis, some 80 million unique TCR beta chains were counted across the roughly 610 repertoires, and approximately 11 million of these chains were shared by at least two donors. Raw reads were error-corrected and collapsed into unique sequences with a nearest-neighbor algorithm that merged closely related sequences to remove PCR and sequencing errors. V, D and J gene segments were assigned by aligning CDR3 sequences to IMGT reference sequences. For a sequence to be retained, a match of at least six nucleotides to both a V gene segment and a J gene segment was required. A rearrangement was called productive if the CDR3 had no stop codons and remained in frame with V and J, and every other rearrangement was called non-productive. Following IMGT convention, CDR3 was defined as the stretch from the second conserved V-encoded cysteine up to the conserved J-encoded phenylalanine. The earlier analysis of 587 of the donors excluded sequences that lacked an unambiguous match to a single V gene segment. In an earlier analysis of 587 of the donors, V segments were called functional above 56.7% productive rearrangements and were called segregating when the between-donor standard deviation exceeded 5%. A statistical classification framework was built to diagnose cytomegalovirus status from the catalog of TCR beta chain sequences. A later analysis assigned V and J genes by comparing TCR nucleotide sequences with IMGT/GENE-DB human TR gene sequences. In a later analysis, CDR3 sequences and most-parsimonious VDJ recombination scenarios were assigned using the TCRdist pipeline. In a later analysis, each TCR beta chain was defined by its CDR3 amino acid sequence together with its V-gene family, and reads lacking a unique V-gene family were excluded. In a later analysis, around 650 highly shared, low-generation-probability nucleotide sequences were removed to address suspected cross-contamination and a sequencing artifact. In a later analysis, a clonal expansion index was calculated for each public chain from normalized within-repertoire ranks of inferred template counts. In a later analysis, generation probabilities were computed with a VDJ recombination model fitted to out-of-frame rearrangements, and the resulting probabilities were checked against IGoR. In a later analysis, TCR-TCR, TCR-HLA and TCR-CMV co-occurrence was scored with hypergeometric tests, and a repertoire-size bias correction was applied to TCR pairs. A later analysis estimated false discovery rates by permuting HLA or CMV assignments 20 times. In a later analysis, co-occurring TCRs were grouped using DBSCAN, with TCRdist sequence similarity added in when clustering inside HLA-allele-positive subsets. Repertoires with fewer than 30,000 or more than 120,000 public chains were left out of co-occurrence clustering, as were five repertoires with anomalous nucleotide sharing. TCRdb limited this immuneACCESS table to in-frame rearrangements with V and J called. A share of clones is missing; checked studies link under half to unresolved V genes, and the rest is unexplained. V, J and clone size derive from that table, while D and trimming were established from the DNA sequence. This sample is represented by about 130,000 clones; less than 80% of them were singletons. 3.5% to 4.5% of the sample is taken by the ten largest.

Results the study describes overall, beyond this receptor: A later genetic analysis reported fewer N-insertions in productive TCRs among donors in an Asian-associated ancestry cluster than the roughly 620-donor mean. The classifier was reported to diagnose cytomegalovirus status with high specificity and sensitivity in both the original cohort and the validation cohort. For the cohort, immune exposure information was limited to CMV serostatus. Most CMV-associated TCR beta chains appeared to be HLA-restricted in a later analysis, and the HLA associations seemed to be driven largely by CMV exposure. Specific HLA alleles were associated with about 17,000 TCR beta sequences at a false discovery rate of 0.05 in a later analysis. When HLA alleles, especially DR and DQ, strongly co-occurred, attributing TCR associations to individual alleles was difficult. Linkage disequilibrium might explain the correlated functional status among segregating V segments, but an unknown experimental factor could not be ruled out. The study gave a list of 150 to 200 TCR beta chains associated with cytomegalovirus. A later analysis found that TCR association rates varied across HLA loci, with DRB1 alleles showing the most associated TCRs and HLA-C alleles the fewest. In a later analysis, several top co-occurrence clusters were reported to appear linked to parvovirus B19, influenza, CMV and Epstein-Barr virus. A further reported finding was that TCR beta sequences accurately predicted the HLA-A and HLA-B alleles for most subjects in the first cohort. The cohort was sequenced for TCR beta chains only, and without alpha or paired-chain data the features that could be detected were limited. An association between a missense DCLRE1C variant and V-gene and J-gene trimming of TCR beta chains was found in a later genetic analysis and replicated in an independent cohort. Sequencing depth was assumed to be roughly uniform across donors in the presence/absence analyses, though that assumption may not hold. A cluster of highly shared sequence variants was judged likely to represent a technical artifact of the sequencing pipeline. Because some donors lacked HLA typing at each locus, the association tests relied only on the typed subset. In vitro tests confirmed that a few of the cytomegalovirus-associated TCR beta chains recognize cytomegalovirus antigens. In an earlier analysis of 587 of the donors, most TCR beta V segments were observed in productive rearrangements about 87% or about 30% of the time, broadly matching IMGT annotations. About 17 rarely observed V segments, including chromosome 9 orphons, were excluded from the earlier analysis of approximately 600 of the donors because counts were too low. Compared with equally common non-associated chains, HLA-associated TCR beta chains in a later analysis were more clonally expanded and had lower generation probabilities. Across donors, most TCR sequences were observed very rarely, whereas some public TCRs were present in many individuals. The authors suggested that the approach could potentially be extended to other disease states and immunological phenotypes.

Sequencing was carried out using PBMCs. The sequence was obtained from a man younger than 40 in good health and CMV-seronegative.

Here the CDR3 is given as CVSTGQGAAEQFF. The nucleotide sequence reads as follows: TGTGTCAGCACGGGACAGGGGGCGGCTGAGCAGTTCTTC. In this chain, TRBV2 is recombined with TRBJ2-1; 12 bases in the junction line up with TRBD1. Including the terminal cysteine and phenylalanine, the CDR3 comprises 13 residues. Only the CDR3 DNA stays, 39 bases, in frame from base 1. CDR1 and CDR2 (SNHLY, FYNNEI) derive from the germline V gene.